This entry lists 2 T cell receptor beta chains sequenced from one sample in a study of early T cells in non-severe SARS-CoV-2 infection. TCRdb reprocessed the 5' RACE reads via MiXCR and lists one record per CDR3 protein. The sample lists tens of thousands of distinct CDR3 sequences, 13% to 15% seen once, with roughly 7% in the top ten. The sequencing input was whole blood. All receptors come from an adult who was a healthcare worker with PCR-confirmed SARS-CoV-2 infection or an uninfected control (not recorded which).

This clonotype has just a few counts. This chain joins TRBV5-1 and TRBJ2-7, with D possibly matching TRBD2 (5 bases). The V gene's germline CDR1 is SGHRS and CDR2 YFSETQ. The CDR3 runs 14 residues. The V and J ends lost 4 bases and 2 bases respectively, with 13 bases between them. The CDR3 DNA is TGCGCCAGCAGCACCGGGAATTTTCCCTACGAGCAGTACTTC. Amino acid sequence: CASSTGNFPYEQYF.

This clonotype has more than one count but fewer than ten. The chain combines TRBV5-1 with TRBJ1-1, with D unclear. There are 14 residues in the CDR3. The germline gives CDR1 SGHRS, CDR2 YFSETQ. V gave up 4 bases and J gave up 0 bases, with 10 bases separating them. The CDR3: CASSPGSMNTEAFF. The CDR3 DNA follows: TGCGCCAGCAGCCCGGGGTCCATGAACACTGAAGCTTTCTTT.